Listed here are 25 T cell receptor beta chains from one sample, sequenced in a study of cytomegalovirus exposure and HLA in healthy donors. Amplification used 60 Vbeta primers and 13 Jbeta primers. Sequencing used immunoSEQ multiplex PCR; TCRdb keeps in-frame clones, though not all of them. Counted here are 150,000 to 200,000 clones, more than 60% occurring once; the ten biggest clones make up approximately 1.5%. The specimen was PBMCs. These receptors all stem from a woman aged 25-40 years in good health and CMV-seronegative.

The CDR3 DNA follows: TGTGCCAGCACTTTACAGGGGCAAGGAGATACGCAGTATTTT. It codes for CASTLQGQGDTQYF. The J gene is TRBJ2-3, the V gene TRBV9, with 7 bases matching TRBD1. CDR3 length: 14 amino acids. V lost 6 bases to trimming and J lost 5 bases; unmatched junction nucleotides: 9. Germline loops: CDR1 SGDLS, CDR2 YYNGEE.

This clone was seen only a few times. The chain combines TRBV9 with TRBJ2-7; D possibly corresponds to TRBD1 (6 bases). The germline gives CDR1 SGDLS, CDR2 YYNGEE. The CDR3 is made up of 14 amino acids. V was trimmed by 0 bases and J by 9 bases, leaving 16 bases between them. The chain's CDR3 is CASSVAARGYRQYF. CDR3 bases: TGTGCCAGCAGCGTAGCGGCCAGGGGTTATCGGCAGTACTTC.

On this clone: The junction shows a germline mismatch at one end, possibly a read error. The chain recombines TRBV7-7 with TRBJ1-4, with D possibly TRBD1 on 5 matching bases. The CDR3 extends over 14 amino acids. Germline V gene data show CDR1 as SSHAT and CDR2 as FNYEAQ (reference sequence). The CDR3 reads CASSWTRINEKLFF. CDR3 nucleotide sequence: TGTGCTAGCAGCTGGACACGGATTAATGAAAAACTGTTTTTT.

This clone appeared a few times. CDR3 amino acids: CASSSRWSTEAFF. DNA of the CDR3: TGTGCCAGCAGCTCCCGGTGGAGCACTGAAGCTTTCTTT. V is TRBV7-9 and J is TRBJ1-1; D unresolved. Germline assignment: CDR1 SEHNR and CDR2 FQNEAQ (reference sequence). Trimming cost V 4 bases and J 4 bases, with 10 bases left between them. The CDR3 loop spans 13 amino acids.

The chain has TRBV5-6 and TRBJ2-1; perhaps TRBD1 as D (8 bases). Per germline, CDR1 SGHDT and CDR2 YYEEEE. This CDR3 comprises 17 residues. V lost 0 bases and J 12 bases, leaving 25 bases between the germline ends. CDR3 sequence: CASSLGSGTGLLQRQFF. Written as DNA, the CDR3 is TGTGCCAGCAGCTTGGGGAGCGGGACAGGACTCCTACAAAGGCAGTTCTTC.

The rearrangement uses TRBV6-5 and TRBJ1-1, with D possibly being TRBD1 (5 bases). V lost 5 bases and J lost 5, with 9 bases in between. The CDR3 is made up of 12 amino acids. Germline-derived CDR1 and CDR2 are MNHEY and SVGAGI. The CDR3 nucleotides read TGTGCCAGCAGTGGACGGGGGACTGAAGCTTTCTTT. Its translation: CASSGRGTEAFF.

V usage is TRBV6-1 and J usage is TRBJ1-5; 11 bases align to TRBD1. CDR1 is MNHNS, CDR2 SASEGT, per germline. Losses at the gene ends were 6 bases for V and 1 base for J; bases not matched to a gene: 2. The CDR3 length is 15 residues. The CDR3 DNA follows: TGTGCCAGCAGCGGGACAGGGGGAAGCAATCAGCCCCAGCATTTT. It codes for CASSGTGGSNQPQHF.

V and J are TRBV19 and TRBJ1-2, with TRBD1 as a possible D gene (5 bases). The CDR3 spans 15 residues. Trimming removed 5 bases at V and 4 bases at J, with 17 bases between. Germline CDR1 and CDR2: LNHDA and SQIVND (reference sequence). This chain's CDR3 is CASSLVDIPSYGYTF. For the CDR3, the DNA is TGTGCCAGTAGTTTGGTGGACATCCCTAGCTATGGCTACACCTTC.

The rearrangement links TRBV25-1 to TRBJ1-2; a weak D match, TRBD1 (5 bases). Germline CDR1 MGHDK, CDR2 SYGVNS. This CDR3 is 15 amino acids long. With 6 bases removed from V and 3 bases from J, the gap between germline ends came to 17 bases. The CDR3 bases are TGTGCCAGCAGCTCTCGGGGGAGGGCCGACTATGGCTACACCTTC. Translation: CASSSRGRADYGYTF.

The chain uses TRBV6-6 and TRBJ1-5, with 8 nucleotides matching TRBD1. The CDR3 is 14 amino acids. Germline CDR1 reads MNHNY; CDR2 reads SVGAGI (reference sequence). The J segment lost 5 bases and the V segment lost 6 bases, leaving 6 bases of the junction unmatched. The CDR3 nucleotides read TGTGCCAGCAGGGCCTCAGGGGGCTATCAGCCCCAGCATTTT. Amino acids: CASRASGGYQPQHF.

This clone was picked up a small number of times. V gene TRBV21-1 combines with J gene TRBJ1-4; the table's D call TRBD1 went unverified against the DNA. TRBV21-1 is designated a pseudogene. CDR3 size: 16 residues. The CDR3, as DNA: TGTGCCAGCAGCAAAAACCAACCGGGACAGGATGAAAAACTGTTTTTT. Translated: CASSKNQPGQDEKLFF.

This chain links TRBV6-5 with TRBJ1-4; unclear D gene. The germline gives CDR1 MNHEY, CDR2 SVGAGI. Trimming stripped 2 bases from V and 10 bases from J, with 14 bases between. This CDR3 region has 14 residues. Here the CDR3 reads CASSYEERRGKLFF. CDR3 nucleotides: TGTGCCAGCAGTTACGAGGAGCGCCGGGGAAAACTGTTTTTT.

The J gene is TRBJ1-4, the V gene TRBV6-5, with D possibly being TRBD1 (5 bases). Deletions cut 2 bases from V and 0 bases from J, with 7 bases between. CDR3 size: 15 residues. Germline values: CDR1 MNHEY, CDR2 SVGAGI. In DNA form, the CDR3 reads TGTGCCAGCAGTTACAGGGGTGCAACTAATGAAAAACTGTTTTTT. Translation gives CASSYRGATNEKLFF.

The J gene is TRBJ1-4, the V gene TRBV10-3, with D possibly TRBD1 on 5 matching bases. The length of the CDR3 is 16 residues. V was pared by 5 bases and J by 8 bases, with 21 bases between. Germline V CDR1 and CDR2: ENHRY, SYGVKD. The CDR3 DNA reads TGTGCCATCAGTTCCCCGGCGGGGCCAAGAGGGGAAAAACTGTTTTTT. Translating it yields CAISSPAGPRGEKLFF.

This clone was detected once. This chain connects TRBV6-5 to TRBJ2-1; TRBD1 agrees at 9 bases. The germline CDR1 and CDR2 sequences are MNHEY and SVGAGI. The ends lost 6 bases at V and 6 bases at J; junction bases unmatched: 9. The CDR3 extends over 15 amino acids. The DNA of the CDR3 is TGTGCCAGCAGGACGACAGGGGGTAAGGGCAATGAGCAGTTCTTC. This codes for CASRTTGGKGNEQFF.

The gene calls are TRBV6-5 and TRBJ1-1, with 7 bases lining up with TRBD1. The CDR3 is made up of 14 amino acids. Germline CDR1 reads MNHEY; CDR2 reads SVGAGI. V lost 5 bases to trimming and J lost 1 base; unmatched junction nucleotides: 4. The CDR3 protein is CASSDRQGNTEAFF. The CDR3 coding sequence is TGTGCCAGCAGTGACCGACAGGGGAACACTGAAGCTTTCTTT.

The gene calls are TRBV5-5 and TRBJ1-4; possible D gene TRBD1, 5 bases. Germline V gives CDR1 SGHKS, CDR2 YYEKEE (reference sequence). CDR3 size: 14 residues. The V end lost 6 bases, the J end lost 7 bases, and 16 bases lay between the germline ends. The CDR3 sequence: CASTSGGGFEKLFF. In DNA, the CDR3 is TGTGCCAGCACCTCCGGGGGGGGTTTTGAAAAACTGTTTTTT.

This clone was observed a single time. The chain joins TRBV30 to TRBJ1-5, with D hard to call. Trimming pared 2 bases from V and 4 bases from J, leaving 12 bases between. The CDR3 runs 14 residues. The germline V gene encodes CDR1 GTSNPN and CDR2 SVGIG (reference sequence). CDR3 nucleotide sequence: TGTGCCTGGAGTCACGGAACGGGAAATCAGCCCCAGCATTTT. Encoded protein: CAWSHGTGNQPQHF.

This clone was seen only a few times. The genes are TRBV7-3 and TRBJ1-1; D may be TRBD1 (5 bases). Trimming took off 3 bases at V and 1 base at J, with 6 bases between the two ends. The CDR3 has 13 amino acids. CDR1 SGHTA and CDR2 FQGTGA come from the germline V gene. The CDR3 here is CASSFQGNTEAFF. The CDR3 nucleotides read TGTGCCAGCAGCTTTCAGGGGAACACTGAAGCTTTCTTT. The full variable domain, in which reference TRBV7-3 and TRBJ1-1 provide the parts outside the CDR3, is GAGVSQTPSNKVTEKGKYVELRCDPISGHTALYWYRQSLGQGPEFLIYFQGTGAADDSGLPNDRFFAVRPEGSVSTLKIQRTERGDSAVYLCASSFQGNTEAFFGQGTRLTVV.

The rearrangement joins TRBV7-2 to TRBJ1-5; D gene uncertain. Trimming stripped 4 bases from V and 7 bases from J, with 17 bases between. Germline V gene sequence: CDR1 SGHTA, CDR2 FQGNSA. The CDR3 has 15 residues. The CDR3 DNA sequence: TGTGCCAGCAGCTATAGTGGGCAGAGCAGACAGCCCCAGCATTTT. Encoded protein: CASSYSGQSRQPQHF.

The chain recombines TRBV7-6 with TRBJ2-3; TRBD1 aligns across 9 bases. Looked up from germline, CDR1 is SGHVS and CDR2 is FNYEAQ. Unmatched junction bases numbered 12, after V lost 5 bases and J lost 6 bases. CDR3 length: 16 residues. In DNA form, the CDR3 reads TGTGCCAGCAGCCCTACAGGGGGCGTAATAATTGATACGCAGTATTTT. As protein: CASSPTGGVIIDTQYF.

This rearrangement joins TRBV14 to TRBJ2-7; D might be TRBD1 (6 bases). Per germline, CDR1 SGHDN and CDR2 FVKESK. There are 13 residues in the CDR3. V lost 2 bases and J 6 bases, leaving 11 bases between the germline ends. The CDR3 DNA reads TGTGCCAGCAGCCAATTGCAACAGGGCGAGCAGTACTTC. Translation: CASSQLQQGEQYF.

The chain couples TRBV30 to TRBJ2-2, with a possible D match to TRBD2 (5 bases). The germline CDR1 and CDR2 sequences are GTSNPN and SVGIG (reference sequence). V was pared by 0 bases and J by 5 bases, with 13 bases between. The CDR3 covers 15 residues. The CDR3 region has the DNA TGTGCCTGGAGTGTCGGAGGTATAGGGACCGGGGAGCTGTTTTTT. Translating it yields CAWSVGGIGTGELFF.

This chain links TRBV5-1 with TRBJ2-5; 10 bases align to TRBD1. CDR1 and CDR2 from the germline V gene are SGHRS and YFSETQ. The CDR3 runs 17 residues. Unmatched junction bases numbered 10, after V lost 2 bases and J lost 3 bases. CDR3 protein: CASSLWGTGALEETQYF. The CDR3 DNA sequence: TGCGCCAGCAGCTTATGGGGGACAGGGGCTTTGGAAGAGACCCAGTACTTC.

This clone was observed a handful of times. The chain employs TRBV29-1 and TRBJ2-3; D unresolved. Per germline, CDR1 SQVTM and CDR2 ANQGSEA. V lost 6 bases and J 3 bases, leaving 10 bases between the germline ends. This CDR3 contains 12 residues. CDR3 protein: CSVQNPTDTQYF. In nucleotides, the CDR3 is TGCAGCGTCCAGAACCCTACAGATACGCAGTATTTT.